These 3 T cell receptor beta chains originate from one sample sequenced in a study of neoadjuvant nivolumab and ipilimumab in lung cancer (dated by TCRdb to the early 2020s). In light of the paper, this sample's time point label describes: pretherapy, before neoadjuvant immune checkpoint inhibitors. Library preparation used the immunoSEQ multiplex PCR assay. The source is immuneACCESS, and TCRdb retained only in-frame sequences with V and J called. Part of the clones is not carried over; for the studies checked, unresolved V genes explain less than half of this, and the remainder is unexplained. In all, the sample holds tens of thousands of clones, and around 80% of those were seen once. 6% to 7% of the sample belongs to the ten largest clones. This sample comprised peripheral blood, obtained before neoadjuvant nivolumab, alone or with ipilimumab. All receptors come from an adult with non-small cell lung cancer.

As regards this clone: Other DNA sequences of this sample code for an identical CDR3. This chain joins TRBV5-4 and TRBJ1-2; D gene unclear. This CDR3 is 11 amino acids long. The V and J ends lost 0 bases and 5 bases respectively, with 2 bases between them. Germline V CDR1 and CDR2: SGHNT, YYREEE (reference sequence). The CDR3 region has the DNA TGTGCCAGCAGCTTGGGGTATGGCTACACCTTC. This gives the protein CASSLGYGYTF.

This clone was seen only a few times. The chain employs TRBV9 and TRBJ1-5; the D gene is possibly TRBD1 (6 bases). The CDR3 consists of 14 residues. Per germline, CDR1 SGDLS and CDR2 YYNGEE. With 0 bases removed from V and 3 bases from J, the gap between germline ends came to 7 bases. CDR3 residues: CASSVGTDNQPQHF. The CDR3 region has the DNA TGTGCCAGCAGCGTAGGGACAGACAATCAGCCCCAGCATTTT.

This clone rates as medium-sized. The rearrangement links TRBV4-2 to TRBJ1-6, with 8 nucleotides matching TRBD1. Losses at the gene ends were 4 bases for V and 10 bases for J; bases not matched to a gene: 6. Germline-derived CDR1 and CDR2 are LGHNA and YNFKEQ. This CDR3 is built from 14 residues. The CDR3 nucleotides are TGTGCCAGCAGCCCTAGGACAGGGAACTCACCCCTCCACTTT. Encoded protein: CASSPRTGNSPLHF.